This section outlines one T cell receptor (beta chain) sequence together with its context. Its target is not known. This sample is part of a study of blood T cells in healthy people across ages. Notes on the study in general: The long-lived group displayed more naive CD4+ cells, plus higher diversity, than the aged donors did. Strong correlation existed between TCR beta diversity and naive T cell percentage. A roughly linear age-dependent decrease characterized TCR beta diversity per million T cells.

Germline CDR1 SEHNR, CDR2 FQNEAQ (reference sequence). CDR3 length: 15 residues. The V gene lost 5 bases and the J gene lost 5 bases, with 18 bases spanning the gap. The second PCR ran about 6 to 12 cycles with a sample-barcoded 5' primer and J-beta primers. TCRdb analysed the 5' RACE reads with MiXCR anew, one entry per CDR3 protein. This table has 1,800,000 or so distinct CDR3 sequences, roughly two fifths appearing once. This sequence originates from a human donor in good health. The chain carries TRBV7-9 and TRBJ2-5, with a tentative D call TRBD1 (6 bases). Material for sequencing was blood. Here the CDR3 reads CASSPRGGAPETQYF. The CDR3 nucleotides read TGTGCCAGCAGCCCCCGAGGGGGTGCCCCGGAGACCCAGTACTTC.